This passage covers 19 T cell receptor beta chains from one sample sequenced in a study of technical replicates of blood from a handful of donors. The method was immunoSEQ multiplex PCR; TCRdb's version includes in-frame clones alone and lacks a portion of them. The repertoire holds approximately 70,000 clones, with more than 85% as singletons. The material sequenced was PBMCs. These receptor sequences come from a human donor in good health. Some clones in this sample may be carry-over from other donors' samples.

This chain joins TRBV5-1 and TRBJ2-5, with 7 nucleotides matching TRBD2. The junction had 11 bases not matched to a gene; V was cut back by 4 bases and J by 5 bases. The CDR3 has 15 residues. CDR1 is SGHRS, CDR2 YFSETQ, per germline. The CDR3 region is CASSHGAGVGETQYF. CDR3 sequence (DNA): TGCGCCAGCAGCCACGGGGCGGGAGTTGGTGAGACCCAGTACTTC.

The rearrangement joins TRBV9 to TRBJ1-3; D not resolved. From germline, CDR1 is SGDLS and CDR2 YYNGEE. The CDR3 loop spans 18 amino acids. Trimming stripped 0 bases from V and 4 bases from J, with 20 bases between. CDR3 sequence: CASSVDIGGGRSGNTIYF. CDR3 bases: TGTGCCAGCAGCGTAGATATTGGCGGCGGAAGGTCAGGAAACACCATATATTTT.

The chain carries TRBV27 and TRBJ1-2; D perhaps matches TRBD1 (5 bases). CDR1 and CDR2 (germline): MNHEY, SMNVEV (reference sequence). This CDR3 has 13 amino acids. Trimming removed 4 bases from V and 7 bases from J, with 13 bases in between. CDR3 sequence reads: CASSSWQGSGYTF. DNA for the CDR3: TGTGCCAGCAGTTCCTGGCAGGGTAGTGGCTACACCTTC.

The rearrangement uses TRBV10-3 and TRBJ2-3; 8 nucleotides match TRBD2. V gave up 4 bases and J gave up 6 bases; unmatched junction bases: 6. From germline, CDR1 is ENHRY and CDR2 SYGVKD. CDR3 length: 14 residues. The CDR3 DNA sequence: TGTGCCATCAGTGGTGGGACTAGAGTTGATACGCAGTATTTT. This encodes CAISGGTRVDTQYF.

This clone was detected only once. The chain has TRBV5-8 and TRBJ2-5; D remains ambiguous. V was trimmed by 0 bases and J by 5 bases, leaving 5 bases between them. The CDR3 is 12 amino acids. Germline assignment: CDR1 SGHTS and CDR2 YDEGEE. The CDR3 nucleotides are TGTGCCAGCAGCTTGGCCGAGGAGACCCAGTACTTC. It translates to CASSLAEETQYF.

The chain couples TRBV7-9 to TRBJ1-4; TRBD1 might be the D (6 bases). This CDR3 spans 16 amino acids. Trimming cost V 5 bases and J 0 bases, with 13 bases left between them. Germline CDR1 and CDR2: SEHNR and FQNEAQ (reference sequence). CDR3 nucleotide sequence: TGTGCCAGCAGCCCCGGACAGATCGCAACTAATGAAAAACTGTTTTTT. This gives the protein CASSPGQIATNEKLFF.

The gene calls are TRBV27 and TRBJ1-2; 7 bases align to TRBD1. The V and J ends lost 6 bases and 7 bases, in that order; junction bases with no gene match: 11. CDR1 is MNHEY and CDR2 is SMNVEV in the germline V gene (reference sequence). CDR3 length: 14 residues. The CDR3 nucleotides are TGTGCCAGCAGCCGACAGGGCGGGCGGGGTGGCTACACCTTC. It yields the protein CASSRQGGRGGYTF.

This clone was picked up one time. The CDR3 region has the DNA TGTGCCAGCAGTCCGGACAGATCACTTGAAAAACTGTTTTTT. It specifies CASSPDRSLEKLFF. The genes are TRBV7-2 and TRBJ1-4, with D perhaps TRBD1 (6 bases). V dropped 6 bases and J dropped 7 bases, with 15 bases sitting between them. This CDR3 is 14 amino acids long. CDR1 SGHTA and CDR2 FQGNSA come from the germline V gene.

The chain uses TRBV4-3 and TRBJ2-1, with D maybe TRBD2 (5 bases). Germline values: CDR1 LGHNA, CDR2 YSLEER. The V gene lost 0 bases and the J gene lost 8 bases, with 11 bases spanning the gap. The CDR3 has 14 amino acids. The CDR3 spells CASSQEGRMDEQFF. The CDR3 DNA is TGCGCCAGCAGCCAAGAAGGGAGAATGGATGAGCAGTTCTTC.

V gene TRBV6-5 combines with J gene TRBJ2-1; TRBD1 matches 10 bases. Looked up from germline, CDR1 is MNHEY and CDR2 is SVGAGI. The CDR3 has 15 amino acids. Trimming at V came to 8 bases and at J to 7 bases, leaving 11 bases not matched to a gene. Here the CDR3 DNA reads TGTGCCAGCCGACCGCGACAGGGGGCGGAAAATGAGCAGTTCTTC. Protein sequence: CASRPRQGAENEQFF.

The rearrangement uses TRBV5-1 and TRBJ1-1; D gene ambiguous. Germline assignment: CDR1 SGHRS and CDR2 YFSETQ. There are 16 residues in the CDR3. Trimming took off 4 bases at V and 0 bases at J, with 16 bases between the two ends. The CDR3 DNA reads as TGCGCCAGCAGCCCCCTAGGTGGCGACTTGAACACTGAAGCTTTCTTT. It encodes CASSPLGGDLNTEAFF.

CDR3 in amino acids: CASSLAPGQALEQYF. The CDR3 DNA is TGTGCCAGCAGCTTAGCACCAGGGCAGGCTCTCGAGCAGTACTTC. V and J are TRBV13 and TRBJ2-7; tentatively, D is TRBD1 (5 bases). Germline V gene lookup returns CDR1 PRHDT and CDR2 FYEKMQ (reference sequence). V lost 1 base, J lost 6 bases, and 16 bases lay in between. The CDR3 runs 15 residues.

The chain has TRBV6-5 and TRBJ2-5, with D perhaps matching TRBD1 (5 bases). The CDR3 covers 16 residues. Per germline, CDR1 MNHEY and CDR2 SVGAGI. Trimming shortened V by 2 bases and J by 4 bases, and 17 bases separated the two germline ends. The CDR3 spells CASSYVGRADLETQYF. In nucleotides, the CDR3 is TGTGCCAGCAGTTACGTGGGCAGGGCGGATTTAGAGACCCAGTACTTC.

The V gene is TRBV11-2, the J gene TRBJ2-3, with D possibly matching TRBD2 (5 bases). This CDR3 is 16 amino acids long. Deletions cut 0 bases from V and 0 bases from J, with 10 bases between. Germline CDR1 is SGHAT and CDR2 is FQNNGV. The CDR3 DNA sequence: TGTGCCAGCAGCTTAGATGGCGGGCGGAGCACAGATACGCAGTATTTT. Protein sequence: CASSLDGGRSTDTQYF.

The rearrangement links TRBV4-1 to TRBJ1-5; D gene ambiguous. The V end lost 2 bases, the J end lost 4 bases, and 9 bases lay between the germline ends. CDR1 is MGHRA and CDR2 is YSYEKL in the germline V gene. The CDR3 runs 14 residues. In DNA, the CDR3 is TGCGCCAGCAGCCAACTAGTTACGAATCAGCCCCAGCATTTT. This sequence encodes CASSQLVTNQPQHF.

The rearrangement joins TRBV2 to TRBJ2-3; D call uncertain. CDR3 length: 12 amino acids. V was cut by 6 bases and J by 5 bases, with 9 bases left in between. Germline CDR1 is SNHLY and CDR2 is FYNNEI. The DNA of the CDR3 is TGTGCCAGCAGGGGCAGTGGAGATACGCAGTATTTT. Encoded protein: CASRGSGDTQYF. Using reference TRBV2 and TRBJ2-3 for the parts outside the CDR3, the full variable domain is EPEVTQTPSHQVTQMGQEVILRCVPISNHLYFYWYRQILGQKVEFLVSFYNNEISEKSEIFDDQFSVERPDGSNFTLKIRSTKLEDSAMYFCASRGSGDTQYFGPGTRLTVL.

The chain has TRBV5-1 and TRBJ1-2; D is possibly TRBD1 (5 bases). The V end was cut by 5 bases, the J end by 6 bases, with 17 bases between. The CDR3 consists of 14 residues. In germline, CDR1 is SGHRS, CDR2 YFSETQ. CDR3 region: CASRPWGGKDGYTF. CDR3 bases: TGCGCCAGCAGGCCGTGGGGGGGGAAGGATGGCTACACCTTC.

The chain employs TRBV11-2 and TRBJ1-2, with D uncertain. The ends were cut back, 4 bases at V and 1 base at J, with 10 bases in the middle. CDR1 and CDR2 from the germline V gene are SGHAT and FQNNGV. This CDR3 has 14 amino acids. CDR3 sequence reads: CASSSRGLNYGYTF. The CDR3 DNA is TGTGCCAGCAGCTCCCGCGGGCTTAACTATGGCTACACCTTC.

This sequence joins TRBV30 and TRBJ1-5; D may be TRBD1 (6 bases). The CDR3 loop spans 14 amino acids. Trimming pared 3 bases from V and 7 bases from J, leaving 16 bases between. The germline gives CDR1 GTSNPN, CDR2 SVGIG (reference sequence). CDR3: CAWSDRWGAQPQHF. The CDR3, as DNA: TGTGCCTGGAGCGACAGGTGGGGTGCGCAGCCCCAGCATTTT.